The clone carrying this T cell receptor beta chain was counted a few times. Its antigen is still unknown. Next came a second PCR, run for about 7 to 11 cycles, which used a sample-barcoded 5' primer along with a J-beta primer mix. With 12 random nucleotides, a template-switch adaptor tagged each individual cDNA molecule. One entry per CDR3 protein, called by TCRdb with MiXCR from the 5' RACE reads. Of roughly 1,500,000 distinct CDR3 sequences in the sample, approximately 38% were seen once. The data belong to a study of blood T cells in healthy people across ages. Study observations and caveats: Compared with aged donors, long-lived donors showed fewer expanded clones, suggesting selection. As age increased, TCR beta diversity per million T cells fell in a roughly linear fashion.

This receptor was taken from a woman aged 18-29 years in good health. Sequencing input: blood.

CDR3 residues: CASSGGADEKLFF. In DNA, the CDR3 is TGTGCCAGCAGCGGGGGGGCAGATGAAAAACTGTTTTTT. The J gene is TRBJ1-4, the V gene TRBV5-5; D might be TRBD1 (6 bases). Per germline, CDR1 SGHKS and CDR2 YYEKEE (reference sequence). Trimming took 4 bases from V and 6 from J, leaving 10 bases between them. This CDR3 spans 13 amino acids.